Shown below are 19 T cell receptor beta chains from a single sample sequenced in a study of blood T cell repertoires in COVID-19. Sequenced by immunoSEQ multiplex PCR; TCRdb stores in-frame clones only, minus some. The sample holds some 300,000 clones, 65% to 90% seen once. The material sequenced was peripheral blood. The receptors stem from a woman between 65 and 79 years old with COVID-19, enrolled during active disease.

This chain connects TRBV14 to TRBJ2-5; 10 bases agree with TRBD1. CDR3 length: 15 amino acids. Germline CDR1 is SGHDN and CDR2 is FVKESK. Losses at the gene ends were 4 bases for V and 5 bases for J; bases not matched to a gene: 7. CDR3 in DNA: TGTGCCAGCAGCCGTCGACAGGGGGCTGGGGAGACCCAGTACTTC. Protein sequence: CASSRRQGAGETQYF.

The CDR3 sequence is CASSFSFSDRGNEQYF. DNA for the CDR3: TGTGCCAGCAGCTTCTCATTCTCGGACAGGGGGAACGAGCAGTACTTC. The chain carries TRBV7-8 and TRBJ2-7; 10 nucleotides agree with TRBD1. The ends lost 3 bases at V and 5 bases at J; junction bases unmatched: 10. CDR1 is SGHVS, CDR2 FQNEAQ, per germline. This CDR3 is 16 amino acids long.

The CDR3 loop reads CASSEGQRGELFF. The CDR3 DNA is TGTGCCAGCAGTGAGGGACAAAGGGGGGAGCTGTTTTTT. The rearrangement joins TRBV6-1 to TRBJ2-2; a weak D match, TRBD1 (6 bases). This CDR3 has 13 amino acids. Germline CDR1 is MNHNS and CDR2 is SASEGT. Trimming left V 3 bases short and J 8 bases short, with 10 bases between.

V is TRBV12-3 or TRBV12-4 and J is TRBJ1-1; 7 bases line up with TRBD1. The CDR3 contains 13 residues. The trim removed 1 base at V and 8 bases at J, leaving 4 bases unmatched. CDR3 sequence reads: CASSLGQGPEAFF. CDR3 nucleotides: TGTGCCAGCAGTTTAGGACAGGGACCCGAAGCTTTCTTT.

The chain joins TRBV7-9 to TRBJ2-7, with 9 bases identical to TRBD1. V shed 5 bases, J shed 5 bases, and the junction held 10 bases outside the gene matches. The CDR3 runs 15 residues. Germline CDR1 is SEHNR and CDR2 is FQNEAQ (reference sequence). The DNA for the CDR3 is TGTGCCAGCAGCGCCTGGGACAGGGTGGGGAACGAGCAGTACTTC. Translated, it gives CASSAWDRVGNEQYF. Full variable domain (outside the CDR3, taken from reference TRBV7-9 and TRBJ2-7): DTGVSQNPRHKITKRGQNVTFRCDPISEHNRLYWYRQTLGQGPEFLTYFQNEAQLEKSRLLSDRFSAERPKGSFSTLEIQRTEQGDSAMYLCASSAWDRVGNEQYFGPGTRLTVT.

The chain uses TRBV7-2 and TRBJ1-6, with D perhaps matching TRBD1 (5 bases). The CDR3 runs 18 residues. Germline V lookup: CDR1 SGHTA, CDR2 FQGNSA. Trimming removed 3 bases at V and 8 bases at J, with 23 bases between. The CDR3 region has the DNA TGTGCCAGCAGCTTTAAGCCCTGGAGGGGCAGTGCGGATTCACCCCTCCACTTT. This codes for CASSFKPWRGSADSPLHF. Full variable domain (outside the CDR3, taken from reference TRBV7-2 and TRBJ1-6): GAGVSQSPSNKVTEKGKDVELRCDPISGHTALYWYRQSLGQGLEFLIYFQGNSAPDKSGLPSDRFSAERTGGSVSTLTIQRTQQEDSAVYLCASSFKPWRGSADSPLHFGNGTRLTVT.

The chain couples TRBV12-3 or TRBV12-4 to TRBJ2-3, with no clear D. Trimming shortened V by 6 bases and J by 7 bases, and 8 bases separated the two germline ends. The length of the CDR3 is 11 residues. CDR3 residues: CASSLLYTQYF. As DNA, the CDR3 is TGTGCCAGCAGCCTCTTGTATACGCAGTATTTT.

The chain is built from TRBV27 and TRBJ1-1, with TRBD1 as a possible D gene (6 bases). V was trimmed by 5 bases and J by 1 base, leaving 14 bases between them. The CDR3 is made up of 15 amino acids. Germline CDR1 MNHEY, CDR2 SMNVEV (reference sequence). The CDR3 is CASSTGQIPNTEAFF. The CDR3 region has the DNA TGTGCCAGCAGTACCGGACAGATACCGAACACTGAAGCTTTCTTT.

This sequence joins TRBV28 and TRBJ1-3; D ambiguous. The CDR3 loop spans 14 amino acids. The germline V and J ends were trimmed by 3 bases and 7 bases, with 13 bases remaining between them. Germline values: CDR1 MDHEN, CDR2 SYDVKM. The CDR3 protein is CASSFLGSVNTIYF. The CDR3 DNA is TGTGCCAGCAGTTTTTTAGGCAGCGTCAACACCATATATTTT.

This clone has a single count. The J gene is TRBJ2-7, the V gene TRBV24-1, with TRBD1 matching 12 bases. Germline V CDR1 and CDR2: KGHDR, SFDVKD. V lost 6 bases to trimming and J lost 6 bases; unmatched junction nucleotides: 11. CDR3 length equals 16 residues. Written as DNA, the CDR3 is TGTGCCACCAGTCACCCCTCGGGACAGGGGGCCGGCGAGCAGTACTTC. Its protein is CATSHPSGQGAGEQYF.

The V gene is TRBV28, the J gene TRBJ2-7; TRBD1 agrees at 9 bases. CDR1 is MDHEN and CDR2 is SYDVKM in the germline V gene. The CDR3 contains 15 residues. Losses at the gene ends were 5 bases for V and 5 bases for J; bases not matched to a gene: 10. CDR3 in amino acids: CASSDPGQGFHEQYF. For the CDR3, the DNA is TGTGCCAGCAGTGACCCGGGACAGGGATTCCACGAGCAGTACTTC.

V gene TRBV21-1 combines with J gene TRBJ2-7; TRBD2 is the table's D call and was not checked against the DNA. TRBV21-1 is given as a pseudogene. There are 13 residues in the CDR3. Here the CDR3 reads CASSKRRSYEQYF. The CDR3 coding sequence is TGTGCCAGCAGCAAAAGGAGGTCCTACGAGCAGTACTTC.

In its sample, this clone was seen a few times. The rearrangement joins TRBV7-7 to TRBJ1-6, with 9 positions matching TRBD1. The CDR3 runs 16 residues. Germline assignment: CDR1 SSHAT and CDR2 FNYEAQ (reference sequence). Germline trimming cut 6 bases from V and 7 bases from J; bases unmatched to any gene: 10. Written as DNA, the CDR3 is TGTGCCAGCAGTGGTCCGGGACAGGGACTGAATTCACCCCTCCACTTT. Protein: CASSGPGQGLNSPLHF.

This clone was counted once. The chain is built from TRBV19 and TRBJ2-7; the match to TRBD1 covers 7 bases. V trimming: 7 bases; J trimming: 2 bases; junction bases outside the gene matches: 5. Per germline, CDR1 LNHDA and CDR2 SQIVND (reference sequence). The CDR3 is 13 residues long. CDR3 coding DNA: TGTGCCAGTAATAGGCAGGGGGCCTACGAGCAGTACTTC. Its translation is CASNRQGAYEQYF. The full variable domain, its missing parts supplied by reference TRBV19 and TRBJ2-7, is DGGITQSPKYLFRKEGQNVTLSCEQNLNHDAMYWYRQDPGQGLRLIYYSQIVNDFQKGDIAEGYSVSREKKESFPLTVTSAQKNPTAFYLCASNRQGAYEQYFGPGTRLTVT.

The chain uses TRBV7-2 and TRBJ1-2; 8 bases fit TRBD1. The CDR3 runs to 15 residues. V gave up 5 bases and J gave up 3 bases; unmatched junction bases: 8. CDR1 SGHTA and CDR2 FQGNSA come from the germline V gene. CDR3 coding DNA: TGTGCCAGCAGCCCCCGGGACAGGAGTTACTATGGCTACACCTTC. It translates to CASSPRDRSYYGYTF.

The chain is built from TRBV30 and TRBJ1-2; D gene ambiguous. V lost 1 base to trimming and J lost 6 bases, with 15 bases between them. In germline, CDR1 is GTSNPN, CDR2 SVGIG (reference sequence). The CDR3 extends over 14 amino acids. Written as DNA, the CDR3 is TGTGCCTGGAGTGCCCCGAGAGATACGCATGGCTACACCTTC. This translates into CAWSAPRDTHGYTF. Full variable domain (rest looked up from reference TRBV30 and TRBJ1-2): SQTIHQWPATLVQPVGSPLSLECTVEGTSNPNLYWYRQAAGRGLQLLFYSVGIGQISSEVPQNLSASRPQDRQFILSSKKLLLSDSGFYLCAWSAPRDTHGYTFGSGTRLTVV.

V gene TRBV5-8 combines with J gene TRBJ1-5, with 7 bases aligning to TRBD1. This CDR3 spans 14 amino acids. Germline trimming cut 6 bases from V and 7 bases from J; bases unmatched to any gene: 10. Germline V gene sequence: CDR1 SGHTS, CDR2 YDEGEE. This chain's CDR3 is CASTYRGQGQPQHF. The DNA of the CDR3 is TGTGCCAGCACCTACAGGGGTCAGGGGCAGCCCCAGCATTTT.

The chain recombines TRBV24-1 with TRBJ2-1, with a tentative D call TRBD2 (8 bases). The germline gives CDR1 KGHDR, CDR2 SFDVKD. Trimming pared 9 bases from V and 10 bases from J, leaving 15 bases between. This CDR3 comprises 12 residues. The CDR3 bases are TGTGCCACCTCGGGGGGGACAGACGAGCAGTTCTTC. Its translation: CATSGGTDEQFF.

J is TRBJ1-1 and V is TRBV30, with D unclear. Per the germline V gene, CDR1 is GTSNPN and CDR2 is SVGIG (reference sequence). V shed 4 bases and J shed 3 bases, with 18 bases lying between them. This CDR3 is built from 15 residues. The CDR3: CAWTITRGTYTEAFF. As DNA, the CDR3 is TGTGCCTGGACCATCACGCGGGGTACGTACACTGAAGCTTTCTTT.